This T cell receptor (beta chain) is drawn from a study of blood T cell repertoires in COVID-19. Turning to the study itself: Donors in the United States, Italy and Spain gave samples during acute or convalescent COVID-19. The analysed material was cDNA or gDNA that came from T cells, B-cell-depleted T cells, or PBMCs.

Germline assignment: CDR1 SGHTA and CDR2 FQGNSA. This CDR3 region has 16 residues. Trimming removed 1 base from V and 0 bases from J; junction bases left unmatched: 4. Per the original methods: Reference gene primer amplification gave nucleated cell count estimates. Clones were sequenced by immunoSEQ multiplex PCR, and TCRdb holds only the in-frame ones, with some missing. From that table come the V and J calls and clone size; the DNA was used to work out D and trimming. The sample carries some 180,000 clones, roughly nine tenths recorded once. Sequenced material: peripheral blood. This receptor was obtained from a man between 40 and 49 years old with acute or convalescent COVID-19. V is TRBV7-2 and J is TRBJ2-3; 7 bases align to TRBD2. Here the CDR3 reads CASSLGDYPSTDTQYF. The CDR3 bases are TGTGCCAGCAGCTTAGGGGACTATCCTAGCACAGATACGCAGTATTTT.